Listed below are T cell receptor beta chains from one sample, sequenced in a study of cytomegalovirus exposure and HLA in healthy donors. Clones were sequenced by immunoSEQ multiplex PCR, and TCRdb holds only the in-frame ones, with some missing. The data hold some 130,000 clones, with 70% to 85% observed a single time. The specimen was PBMCs. The receptors were sampled from a woman in her forties or fifties in good health and CMV-seropositive. Both conserved end residues are part of each CDR3. D genes are given only for firm matches. Some rows mark clone size as missing; the rest say once, few, many or name a class of expanded clone.

D	V	size	J	length	DNA	CDR3
NA	TRBV20-1	NA	TRBJ2-7	11	TGCAGTGCTATTGAGATCTACGAGCAGTACTTC	CSAIEIYEQYF
TRBD1	TRBV7-9	NA	TRBJ1-1	14	TGTGCCAGCAGCCGGACAGGGGTTGGCACTGAAGCTTTCTTT	CASSRTGVGTEAFF
TRBD2	TRBV28	NA	TRBJ2-5	15	TGTGCCAGCAGTTTGCGAGCGGGGATTGGGGAGACCCAGTACTTC	CASSLRAGIGETQYF
NA	TRBV7-7	NA	TRBJ2-2	18	TGTGCTAGCAGCTCCCAACCGCAGGGGCCCTTTGAAACCGGGGAGCTGTTTTTT	CASSSQPQGPFETGELFF
TRBD2	TRBV6-6	NA	TRBJ2-5	13	TGTGCCACCGCCCCCCGGGACTATGAGACCCAGTACTTC	CATAPRDYETQYF
NA	TRBV28	NA	TRBJ1-2	13	TGTGCCAGCAGTTTAAAGAGGGATCGCGGCTACACCTTC	CASSLKRDRGYTF
NA	TRBV4-2	once	TRBJ1-5	15	TGTGCCAGCAGCCAAGACGGTCATTTCGGGCAGCCCCAGCATTTT	CASSQDGHFGQPQHF
TRBD1	TRBV6-5	few	TRBJ1-3	15	TGTGCCAGCAGACGGACAGGGGGCTCTGGAAACACCATATATTTT	CASRRTGGSGNTIYF
NA	TRBV27	NA	TRBJ1-1	15	TGTGCCAGCAGTCTCGCGGGGGGCTCGAACACTGAAGCTTTCTTT	CASSLAGGSNTEAFF
TRBD1	TRBV18	NA	TRBJ2-4	19	TGTGCCAGCTCACCACTCCCCCCAGCAGGGGGCAGAACCAAAAACATTCAGTACTTC	CASSPLPPAGGRTKNIQYF
NA	TRBV5-6	NA	TRBJ2-5	14	TGTGCCAGCAGCTCCGTGGGGAGCCAAGAGACCCAGTACTTC	CASSSVGSQETQYF
TRBD2	TRBV7-2	NA	TRBJ2-5	15	TGTGCCAGCAGCTTATTTTGGGGGGGTCAAGAGACCCAGTACTTC	CASSLFWGGQETQYF
TRBD2	TRBV7-9	NA	TRBJ2-1	15	TGTGCCAGCAGCTTAGTGGGGACTAGCTCGAATGAGCAGTTCTTC	CASSLVGTSSNEQFF
NA	TRBV28	NA	TRBJ2-2	14	TGTGCCAGCCTAGGGGTCGTGGACACCGGGGAGCTGTTTTTT	CASLGVVDTGELFF
TRBD1	TRBV6-5	NA	TRBJ1-1	16	TGTGCCAGCAGTTATAGGGCAGGGGGTCAGAGCACTGAAGCTTTCTTT	CASSYRAGGQSTEAFF
NA	TRBV7-3	NA	TRBJ2-3	14	TGTGCCAGCAGCGGTACAGGGCCCCCAGATACGCAGTATTTT	CASSGTGPPDTQYF
NA	TRBV5-4	few	TRBJ2-3	14	TGTGCCAGCAGCTTGGCTGCTAGTCCAGATACGCAGTATTTT	CASSLAASPDTQYF
NA	TRBV5-6	few	TRBJ1-5	16	TGTGCCAGCAGCTTGGAACAGCCTTATAGCAATCAGCCCCAGCATTTT	CASSLEQPYSNQPQHF
NA	TRBV7-2	NA	TRBJ1-5	16	TGTGCCAGCAGCTCCCCGGCAGGGGCGTTGAATCAGCCCCAGCATTTT	CASSSPAGALNQPQHF
TRBD2	TRBV7-2	NA	TRBJ2-7	18	TGTGCCAGCAGCCTACGGTTGGATAGCGGGGGGCCGGGCCACGAGCAGTACTTC	CASSLRLDSGGPGHEQYF
NA	TRBV5-1	NA	TRBJ2-7	15	TGCGCCAGCAGCCCCGGGGGGGACAGGGACCACGAGCAGTACTTC	CASSPGGDRDHEQYF
TRBD2	TRBV27	NA	TRBJ2-1	14	TGTGCCAGCAGCCGGACTAGCGGGGACAATGAGCAGTTCTTC	CASSRTSGDNEQFF
NA	TRBV28	NA	TRBJ1-1	14	TGTGCCAGCAGCACCCTGGGGGGGAACACTGAAGCTTTCTTT	CASSTLGGNTEAFF
TRBD1	TRBV11-3	NA	TRBJ1-3	13	TGTGCCAGCAGCTTGGAAGGGGGCCGCACCATATATTTT	CASSLEGGRTIYF
TRBD2	TRBV2	NA	TRBJ2-3	16	TGTGCCAGCAGCGAAGATACTAGCGGGGGAACAGATACGCAGTATTTT	CASSEDTSGGTDTQYF
TRBD1	TRBV29-1	NA	TRBJ1-2	13	TGCGTTCTGGGACAGGGCCCTAACTATGGCTACACCTTC	CVLGQGPNYGYTF
NA	TRBV30	NA	TRBJ2-7	12	TGTGCCTGGGGGGACACCGGGAGGGAGCAGTACTTC	CAWGDTGREQYF
TRBD1	TRBV4-1	NA	TRBJ2-7	17	TGCGCCAGCAGCCAAGGCCTGGACAGGCGGAGCTCCTACGAGCAGTACTTC	CASSQGLDRRSSYEQYF
TRBD1	TRBV25-1	NA	TRBJ1-4	15	TGTGCCAGCAGTGAACCACAGGGGTATAATGAAAAACTGTTTTTT	CASSEPQGYNEKLFF
NA	TRBV6-5	few	TRBJ2-5	15	TGTGCCAGCAGTTTAAACTCAGGAATCCAAGAGACCCAGTACTTC	CASSLNSGIQETQYF
TRBD1	TRBV29-1	few	TRBJ1-2	13	TGCAGCGCAGGACAGGGGGCGGGCTATGGCTACACCTTC	CSAGQGAGYGYTF
NA	TRBV19	few	TRBJ2-3	15	TGTGCCAGTAGATCCCCAGGGGAGCAAAGGGATACGCAGTATTTT	CASRSPGEQRDTQYF
NA	TRBV4-2	NA	TRBJ2-5	14	TGTGCCAGCAGCCAAGAAATAGACCAAGAGACCCAGTACTTC	CASSQEIDQETQYF
NA	TRBV6-5	NA	TRBJ2-7	13	TGTGCCAGCAGTGTGATGGGGCCTTACGAGCAGTACTTC	CASSVMGPYEQYF
TRBD1	TRBV7-2	NA	TRBJ2-1	16	TGTGCCAGCAGCCCCTGGGACAGGGTCCCCTACAATGAGCAGTTCTTC	CASSPWDRVPYNEQFF
NA	TRBV19	few	TRBJ2-1	14	TGTGCCAGTAGAAGAGTTGCGGACTACAATGAGCAGTTCTTC	CASRRVADYNEQFF
NA	TRBV25-1	NA	TRBJ1-5	14	TGTGCCAGCAGTGACCGGACACCGGGGGGGACCCAGCATTTT	CASSDRTPGGTQHF
NA	TRBV2	once	TRBJ2-7	11	TGTGCCAGCAGTGATAGCTACGAGCAGTACTTC	CASSDSYEQYF
TRBD2	TRBV2	once	TRBJ2-2	17	TGTGCCAGCAGTACCCACCCCCGGGGGGGCCGGAACGGGGAGCTGTTTTTT	CASSTHPRGGRNGELFF
TRBD1	TRBV7-2	NA	TRBJ2-7	15	TGTGCCAGCAGCTTCAAGACAGGGGGCGTCTACGAGCAGTACTTC	CASSFKTGGVYEQYF
NA	TRBV4-1	NA	TRBJ1-1	15	TGCGCCAGCAGCCTTCCGTCCGGAGGGGCTGCAGAAGCTTTCTTT	CASSLPSGGAAEAFF
TRBD1	TRBV7-6	NA	TRBJ1-3	17	TGTGCCAGCAGCTCCTCCGGGACAGGATTCTCTGGAAACACCATATATTTT	CASSSSGTGFSGNTIYF
TRBD1	TRBV18	NA	TRBJ1-1	14	TGTGCCAGCTCACCCAAGGACAGGGCCTGGGGAGCTTTCTTT	CASSPKDRAWGAFF
TRBD1	TRBV10-3	NA	TRBJ1-1	15	TGTGCCATCAGGGCGATAGGACAGGTGGCCACTGAAGCTTTCTTT	CAIRAIGQVATEAFF
NA	TRBV19	few	TRBJ1-1	13	TGTGCCACATTAAAAGGGGCCTACACTGAAGCTTTCTTT	CATLKGAYTEAFF
TRBD1	TRBV5-1	few	TRBJ2-7	13	TGCGCCAGCAGCAGCGGGACAGGGGACGAGCAGTACTTC	CASSSGTGDEQYF
NA	TRBV2	NA	TRBJ2-5	14	TGTGCCAGCAACTTGCAGGGAAGTGGGGAGACCCAGTACTTC	CASNLQGSGETQYF
NA	TRBV7-9	NA	TRBJ1-2	12	TGTGCCGGCGAGGCCAGGGGTAATGGCTACACCTTC	CAGEARGNGYTF
TRBD1	TRBV9	NA	TRBJ2-1	15	TGTGCCAGCTCCCTCAGACAGGGCCAATACAATGAGCAGTTCTTC	CASSLRQGQYNEQFF
NA	TRBV6-6	NA	TRBJ1-5	14	TGTGCCAGCAGTTTGACAGGCCTAGATCAGCCCCAGCATTTT	CASSLTGLDQPQHF
NA	TRBV2	NA	TRBJ2-7	12	TGTGCCAGCAGTGATAATAACTACGAGCAGTACTTC	CASSDNNYEQYF